The sequence of this TCR beta chain was determined in a study of T cell repertoires in cytomegalovirus infection. Study-wide context: Public TCR beta signatures marked donors with CMV infection and the matching HLA.

TCRdb recomputed calls from the reads with MiXCR, one row per CDR3 protein. This repertoire shows roughly 630,000 distinct CDR3 sequences, 20% to 25% found once; its top ten account for 7% to 9%. Points from the study as a whole: The study found HLA-C-restricted CMV-specific TCR beta clonotypes dominating the ex vivo response. The cumulative frequency of public TCR beta families distinguished individuals who carried CMV together with the relevant HLA.

As for this clonotype: The antigen is not known.

V was shortened by 7 bases and J by 1 base, with 13 bases between the two germline ends. This CDR3 contains 14 residues. Germline V gives CDR1 LNHDA, CDR2 SQIVND (reference sequence). The chain carries TRBV19 and TRBJ1-1; D unresolved. Sequencing used CD8+ T cells from PBMCs. This receptor was taken from a human donor in good health (CMV status not recorded). Some clones in this sample may be carry-over from other donors' samples. The CDR3 is CASTHSTPNTEAFF. CDR3 bases: TGTGCCAGTACCCACTCAACACCGAACACTGAAGCTTTCTTT.